The clone carrying this T cell receptor beta chain was observed once. Patients aged 18 to 65 had newly diagnosed hyperthyroidism of under 2 months' duration. Drawn at first hyperthyroidism diagnosis, the blood sample preceded any ophthalmopathy symptoms. The record originates from a study of T cells in Graves' hyperthyroidism and ophthalmopathy. Using RNA transcripts as the source, TCR beta CDR3 regions were amplified. The HTBI primer set drove a first-round RT-PCR of the TCR CDR3. TCRdb re-analysed the multiplex PCR reads in MiXCR, keeping a single row per CDR3 protein. The table lists nearly 600,000 distinct CDR3 sequences, around 13% of them singletons. This clonotype was sampled from a woman aged 30 to 39 with Graves' hyperthyroidism that later progressed to Graves' ophthalmopathy. The sequenced sample consisted of blood.

The CDR3 bases are TGTGCCAGCAGAGGGGGACCCACCGGGGAGCTGTTTTTT. Protein product: CASRGGPTGELFF. J is TRBJ2-2 and V is TRBV2; TRBD1 might be the D (6 bases). Trimming pared 6 bases from V and 4 bases from J, leaving 9 bases between. The CDR3 has 13 residues. From germline, CDR1 is SNHLY and CDR2 FYNNEI.